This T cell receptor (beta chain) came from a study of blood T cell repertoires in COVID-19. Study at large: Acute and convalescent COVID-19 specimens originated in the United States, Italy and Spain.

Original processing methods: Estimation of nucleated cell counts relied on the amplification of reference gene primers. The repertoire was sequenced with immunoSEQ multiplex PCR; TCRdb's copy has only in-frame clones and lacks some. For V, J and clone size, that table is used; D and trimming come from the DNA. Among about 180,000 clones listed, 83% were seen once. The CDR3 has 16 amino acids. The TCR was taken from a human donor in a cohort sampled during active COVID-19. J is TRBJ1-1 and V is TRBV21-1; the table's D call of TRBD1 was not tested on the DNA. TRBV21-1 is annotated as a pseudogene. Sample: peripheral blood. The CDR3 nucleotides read TGTGCCAGCAGCAAAGAAGGGAAGGGGGCAAGCACTGAAGCTTTCTTT. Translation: CASSKEGKGASTEAFF.